Sequencing of this TCR beta chain was carried out in a study of post-analysis software for immune sequencing data (dated by TCRdb to 2015 to 2017). About the study as a whole: Relapsing-remitting, secondary progressive and progressive-relapsing multiple sclerosis were recorded as disease courses, and subtype annotation was lacking for some patients. The patient repertoires were compared against some twelve previously published healthy control repertoires obtained from donors aged about 6 to 26 years. A subset of samples was prepared in parallel using single-end sample barcoding, then pooled and co-amplified after Illumina adapter ligation. What the study reported, not specific to this receptor: Significantly lower normalized Chao1 diversity was found in multiple sclerosis patients than in controls, suggesting substantial peripheral T-cell clonal expansion. Direct clustering with F measure revealed strong co-clustering of samples prepared in the same batch, which led to a batch-effect correction. Significantly higher frequencies in patients than in controls were found for about five TRBV segments, including TRBV5-6, TRBV5-1 and TRBV20-1. The multiple sclerosis patient group was slightly younger than the control group.

The receptor library was made with PCR. Sequencer: Illumina HiSeq 2500. To reduce PCR and sequencing biases, unique molecular identifiers were incorporated into the TCR beta cDNA libraries. Per 1 to 10 million input T cells, around 500,000 cDNA molecules were obtained, such that each molecule approximated one T cell. The same protocol used for the earlier healthy control dataset was applied to prepare and sequence the patient libraries. Samples belonging to the same batch were prepared together, multiplexed and sequenced on a shared HiSeq lane. In the paper's pipeline: MIGEC handled the raw barcoded reads, throwing out single-read molecular identifier groups before consensus assembly and CDR3 extraction. VDJtools was used for post-analysis of the clonotype tables, and diversity was normalized by down-sampling every dataset to the size of the smallest sample. In repertoire overlap clustering, CDR3 amino acid sequences, but not nucleotide sequences, were matched to correct batch-related cross-sample contamination. Clones were called with MiXCR by TCRdb after fastp trimmed the public reads at Q25, and only in-frame beta chains were retained. Entries are consolidated by CDR3 protein sequence, retaining the most common genes and DNA. In this record, the V and J calls reflect TCRdb's handling and not the investigators' own analysis. Present in this sample are around 400,000 distinct CDR3 sequences, 30% to 40% of which were seen just once. Of the sample, about 7.6% falls within the top ten clones.

To demonstrate the VDJtools post-analysis software, TCR beta repertoires were profiled from the peripheral blood of roughly 14 young patients with multiple sclerosis. The patients with multiple sclerosis were children and adolescents between roughly 6 and 15 years of age. Trimming takes 7 bases from V and 1 base from J, and the germline ends sit 10 bases apart. The CDR3, from cysteine to phenylalanine, totals 13 residues. Just the 39-base CDR3 DNA is kept, in frame starting at base 1. The germline V gene provides CDR1 ENHRY and CDR2 SYGVKD. A note on this clonotype: No cognate antigen has been identified for it. No base qualities exist here, and no much larger clone lies one base off it.

Sequencing input: blood. This sequence uses TRBV10-3 and TRBJ1-1, with a weak D call of TRBD1 (5 bases match). The TCR originated in a girl aged 2-10 years with multiple sclerosis. The CDR3 corresponds to CAITVTENTEAFF. The nucleotides read TGTGCCATCACTGTGACAGAGAACACTGAAGCTTTCTTT.